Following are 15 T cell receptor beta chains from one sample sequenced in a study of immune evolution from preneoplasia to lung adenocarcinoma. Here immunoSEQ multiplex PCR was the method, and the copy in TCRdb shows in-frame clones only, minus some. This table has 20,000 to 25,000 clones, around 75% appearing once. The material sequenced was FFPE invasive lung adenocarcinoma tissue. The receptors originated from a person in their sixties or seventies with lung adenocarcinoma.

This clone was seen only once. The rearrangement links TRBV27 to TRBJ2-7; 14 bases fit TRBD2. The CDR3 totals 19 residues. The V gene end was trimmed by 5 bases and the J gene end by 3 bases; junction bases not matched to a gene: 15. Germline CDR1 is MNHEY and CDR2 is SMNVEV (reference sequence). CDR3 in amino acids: CASSPSGTSGRGRYYEQYF. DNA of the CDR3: TGTGCCAGCAGTCCATCCGGGACTAGCGGGAGAGGCCGTTACTACGAGCAGTACTTC.

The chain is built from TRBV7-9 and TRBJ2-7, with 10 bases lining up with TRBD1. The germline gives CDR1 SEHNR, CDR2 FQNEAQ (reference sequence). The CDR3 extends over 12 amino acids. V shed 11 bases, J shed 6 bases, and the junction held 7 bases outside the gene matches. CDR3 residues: CAGGQGGGEQYF. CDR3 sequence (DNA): TGTGCCGGAGGACAGGGGGGGGGCGAGCAGTACTTC.

DNA for the CDR3: TGTGCCAGCAGTGGGAGCGGCTGGAACACCGGGGAGCTGTTTTTT. This encodes CASSGSGWNTGELFF. The genes are TRBV2 and TRBJ2-2; a weak D match, TRBD2 (5 bases). V was cut by 4 bases and J by 1 base, with 10 bases left in between. CDR3 length: 15 residues. CDR1 SNHLY and CDR2 FYNNEI come from the germline V gene.

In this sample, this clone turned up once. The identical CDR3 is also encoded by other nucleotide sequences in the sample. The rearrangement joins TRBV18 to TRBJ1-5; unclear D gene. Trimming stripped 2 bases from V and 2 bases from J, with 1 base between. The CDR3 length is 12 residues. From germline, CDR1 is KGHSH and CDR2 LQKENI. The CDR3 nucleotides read TGTGCCAGCTCACCAGGCAATCAGCCCCAGCATTTT. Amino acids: CASSPGNQPQHF. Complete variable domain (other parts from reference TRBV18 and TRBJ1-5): NAGVMQNPRHLVRRRGQEARLRCSPMKGHSHVYWYRQLPEEGLKFMVYLQKENIIDESGMPKERFSAEFPKEGPSILRIQQVVRGDSAAYFCASSPGNQPQHFGDGTRLSIL.

The CDR3 region has the DNA TGTGCCAGCAGCGGGACATCCACCTACAATGAGCAGTTCTTC. It yields the protein CASSGTSTYNEQFF. This chain joins TRBV9 and TRBJ2-1, with D tentatively TRBD1 (5 bases). CDR1 SGDLS and CDR2 YYNGEE come from the germline V gene. CDR3 length: 14 amino acids. V shed 3 bases and J shed 2 bases, with 9 bases lying between them.

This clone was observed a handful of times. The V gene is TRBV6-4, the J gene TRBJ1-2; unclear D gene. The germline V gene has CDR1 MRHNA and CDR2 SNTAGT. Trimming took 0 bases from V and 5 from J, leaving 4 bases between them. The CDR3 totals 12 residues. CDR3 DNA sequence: TGTGCCAGCAGTGACTCGGAGTATGGCTACACCTTC. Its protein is CASSDSEYGYTF.

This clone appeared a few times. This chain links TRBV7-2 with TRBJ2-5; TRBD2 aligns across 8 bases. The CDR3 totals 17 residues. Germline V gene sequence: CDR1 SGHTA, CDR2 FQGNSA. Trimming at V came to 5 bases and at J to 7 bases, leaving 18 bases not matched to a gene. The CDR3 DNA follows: TGTGCCAGCAGCCGCCAAACCGGATTGGGCGGGAGGCCGACCCAGTACTTC. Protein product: CASSRQTGLGGRPTQYF.

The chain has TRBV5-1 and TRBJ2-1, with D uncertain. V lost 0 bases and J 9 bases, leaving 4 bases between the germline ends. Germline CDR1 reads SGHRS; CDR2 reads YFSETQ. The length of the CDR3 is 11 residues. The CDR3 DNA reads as TGCGCCAGCAGCTTGGTGCGTGAGCAGTTCTTC. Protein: CASSLVREQFF.

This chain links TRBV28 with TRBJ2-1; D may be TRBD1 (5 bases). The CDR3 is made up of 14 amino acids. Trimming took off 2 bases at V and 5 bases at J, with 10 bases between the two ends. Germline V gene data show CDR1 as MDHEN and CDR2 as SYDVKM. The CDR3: CASSLGQGHNEQFF. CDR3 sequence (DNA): TGTGCCAGCAGTTTAGGTCAGGGCCACAATGAGCAGTTCTTC.

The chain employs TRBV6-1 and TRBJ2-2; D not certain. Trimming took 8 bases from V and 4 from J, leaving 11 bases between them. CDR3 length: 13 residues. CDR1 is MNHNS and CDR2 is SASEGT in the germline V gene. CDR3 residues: CASSVQATGELFF. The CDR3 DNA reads TGTGCCAGCTCGGTCCAGGCCACCGGGGAGCTGTTTTTT.

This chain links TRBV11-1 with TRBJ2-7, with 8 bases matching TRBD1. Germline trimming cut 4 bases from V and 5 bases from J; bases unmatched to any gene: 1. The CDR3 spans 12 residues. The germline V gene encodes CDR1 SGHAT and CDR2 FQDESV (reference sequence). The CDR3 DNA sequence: TGTGCCAGCAGCTCGGACAGGGACGAGCAGTACTTC. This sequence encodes CASSSDRDEQYF.

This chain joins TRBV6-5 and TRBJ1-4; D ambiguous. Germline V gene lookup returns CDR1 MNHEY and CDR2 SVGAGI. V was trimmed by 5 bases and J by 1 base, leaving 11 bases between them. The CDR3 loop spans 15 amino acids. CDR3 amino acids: CASSRSGRTNEKLFF. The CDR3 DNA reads TGTGCCAGCAGTCGGAGTGGGCGAACTAATGAAAAACTGTTTTTT.

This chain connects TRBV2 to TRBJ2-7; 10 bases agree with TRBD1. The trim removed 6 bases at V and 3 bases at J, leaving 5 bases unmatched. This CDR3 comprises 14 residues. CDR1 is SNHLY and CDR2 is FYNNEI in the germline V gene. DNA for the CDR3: TGTGCCAGCAGGACAGGGGGCAACCTCTACGAGCAGTACTTC. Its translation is CASRTGGNLYEQYF.

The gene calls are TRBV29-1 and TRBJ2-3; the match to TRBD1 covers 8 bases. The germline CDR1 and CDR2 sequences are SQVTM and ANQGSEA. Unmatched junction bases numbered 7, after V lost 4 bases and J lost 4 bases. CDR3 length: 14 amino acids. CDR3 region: CSVGTGFYSDTQYF. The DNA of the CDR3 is TGCAGCGTTGGGACAGGGTTTTATTCAGATACGCAGTATTTT.

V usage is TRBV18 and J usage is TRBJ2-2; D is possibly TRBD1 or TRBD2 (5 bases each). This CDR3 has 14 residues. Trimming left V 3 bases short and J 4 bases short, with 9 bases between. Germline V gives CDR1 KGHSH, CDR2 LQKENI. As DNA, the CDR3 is TGTGCCAGCTCACCGGGGGTTCGCACCGGGGAGCTGTTTTTT. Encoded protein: CASSPGVRTGELFF.